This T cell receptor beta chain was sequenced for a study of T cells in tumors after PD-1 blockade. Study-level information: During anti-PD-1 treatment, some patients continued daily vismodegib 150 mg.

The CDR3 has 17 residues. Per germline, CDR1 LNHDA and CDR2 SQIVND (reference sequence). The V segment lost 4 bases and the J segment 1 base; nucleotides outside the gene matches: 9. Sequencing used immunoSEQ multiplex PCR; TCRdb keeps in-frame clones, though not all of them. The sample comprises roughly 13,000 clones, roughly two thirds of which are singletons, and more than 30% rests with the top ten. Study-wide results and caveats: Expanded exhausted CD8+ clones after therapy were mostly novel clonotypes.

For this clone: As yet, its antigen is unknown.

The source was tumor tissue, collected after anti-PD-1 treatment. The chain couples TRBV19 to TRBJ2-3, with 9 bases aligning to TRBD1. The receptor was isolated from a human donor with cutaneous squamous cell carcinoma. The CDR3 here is CASSNLGTGSRTDTQYF. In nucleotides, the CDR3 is TGTGCCAGTAGTAACCTGGGGACAGGGAGTCGCACAGATACGCAGTATTTT. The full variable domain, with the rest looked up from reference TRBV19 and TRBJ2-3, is DGGITQSPKYLFRKEGQNVTLSCEQNLNHDAMYWYRQDPGQGLRLIYYSQIVNDFQKGDIAEGYSVSREKKESFPLTVTSAQKNPTAFYLCASSNLGTGSRTDTQYFGPGTRLTVL.